This is a list of T cell receptor beta chains from one sample in a study of blood T cell repertoires in COVID-19. Profiled with immunoSEQ multiplex PCR; TCRdb holds only in-frame clones, not every one. The sample includes some 96,000 clones, less than 90% of them seen just once. Sample: peripheral blood. Every receptor here comes from a man aged 25-45 years in a cohort sampled during active COVID-19. Each CDR3 is given with its conserved first and last residue. The D gene is left open where the match is weak.

TRBV19	TRBJ2-7	NA	CASSFTPNYEQYF
TRBV11-3	TRBJ2-5	TRBD1	CASSLDMETGVRETQYF
TRBV7-9	TRBJ1-4	NA	CASSLDFGRGGEKLFF
TRBV19	TRBJ2-2	NA	CASRLLVPGELFF
TRBV28	TRBJ2-3	TRBD2	CASRASSGGADTQYF
TRBV30	TRBJ1-2	TRBD1	CAWSGPGGRPLLGGYTF
TRBV6-2/TRBV6-3	TRBJ1-5	NA	CASSYSTGRRGQPQHF
TRBV19	TRBJ1-2	NA	CASSIEIDRSDYGYTF
TRBV12-3/TRBV12-4	TRBJ2-7	NA	CASSFGAEREQYF
TRBV6-6	TRBJ2-7	TRBD1	CASSAGTGYEQYF
TRBV11-1	TRBJ1-1	TRBD1	CASSRRTGGDGTEAFF
TRBV5-4	TRBJ1-2	TRBD1	CASSSGFGTGKDGYTF
TRBV5-4	TRBJ2-2	TRBD2	CASSQGASGGITGELFF
TRBV18	TRBJ1-2	NA	CASSRREGNYGYTF
TRBV4-1	TRBJ2-5	NA	CASSQDGKGQETQYF
TRBV2	TRBJ2-2	TRBD1	CASRGQGSDTGELFF
TRBV3-1/TRBV3-2	TRBJ2-3	TRBD2	CASSQTGGRDTQYF
TRBV4-3	TRBJ2-1	TRBD1	CASSQDLGQAYNEQFF
TRBV5-6	TRBJ1-1	NA	CASSLRDILNTEAFF
TRBV5-4	TRBJ2-2	TRBD2	CASSTGTSVTGELFF
TRBV27	TRBJ2-3	NA	CASRKEVVTDTQYF
TRBV2	TRBJ2-1	TRBD2	CASSVDGTSRNFF
TRBV7-9	TRBJ2-5	NA	CASNPPRGPQETQYF
TRBV5-4	TRBJ2-2	TRBD2	CASSPGTSRGTGELFF
TRBV28	TRBJ1-1	TRBD1	CASSLTTGPEAFF
TRBV28	TRBJ2-1	TRBD1	CASSSLAGTGNEQFF
TRBV3-1/TRBV3-2	TRBJ1-2	NA	CASSPRQDNYGYTF
TRBV2	TRBJ1-6	NA	CASRPGGAISPLHF
TRBV6-5	TRBJ1-4	TRBD1	CASRAGQGGEKLFF
TRBV6-6	TRBJ1-1	TRBD1	CASSIGQGGTEAFF
TRBV27	TRBJ2-7	TRBD1	CASSPDLKGQGNEQYF
TRBV4-1	TRBJ2-2	NA	CASSQDLPRDRRARELFF
TRBV24-1	TRBJ2-1	NA	CATGVGEDEQFF
TRBV18	TRBJ2-5	NA	CASSPIEGETQYF
TRBV18	TRBJ1-4	NA	CASSPNQGGDSEKLFF
TRBV27	TRBJ2-3	NA	CASSFWQGMVVTDTQYF
TRBV6-2/TRBV6-3	TRBJ2-7	NA	CASSWGSTGVQYF
TRBV15	TRBJ2-7	TRBD1	CATSGDRGKYEQYF
TRBV18	TRBJ1-4	NA	CASSPAVTNEKLFF
TRBV3-1/TRBV3-2	TRBJ1-6	TRBD1	CASSQVTGRRSPLHF